These T cell receptor beta chains were read from a single sample in a study of T cell responses to AZD1222 COVID-19 vaccine. The data were produced by immunoSEQ multiplex PCR, yet TCRdb's version contains in-frame clones alone and is incomplete. This table holds fewer than 100,000 clones, around nine tenths found once. The sample in question was peripheral blood, obtained 28 days after the second AZD1222 dose. These TCRs come from an adult who received the AZD1222 COVID-19 vaccine. Both conserved end residues are part of each CDR3. The D gene is left open where the match is weak. Only some rows state a clone size, as once, few, many or a class for expanded clones.

size	V	D	J	CDR3	DNA
few	TRBV27	-	TRBJ2-7	CASSVGQGARYQQYF	TGTGCCAGCAGCGTCGGACAAGGGGCGCGGTATCAGCAGTACTTC
-	TRBV18	-	TRBJ2-1	CASSPPTGVSEQFF	TGTGCCAGCTCACCCCCGACGGGGGTTAGTGAGCAGTTCTTC
-	TRBV5-1	TRBD1	TRBJ1-4	CASGPQGLNEKLFF	TGCGCCAGCGGACCACAGGGGTTAAATGAAAAACTGTTTTTT
-	TRBV4-2	-	TRBJ2-6	CASSPWPPKRQDTSSGANVLTF	TGTGCCAGCAGCCCCTGGCCTCCAAAACGACAGGATACTAGCTCTGGGGCCAACGTCCTGACTTTC
-	TRBV4-2	TRBD1	TRBJ2-1	CASSQSSGQGAHEQFF	TGTGCCAGCAGCCAAAGTTCCGGCCAGGGGGCACATGAGCAGTTCTTC
once	TRBV29-1	TRBD1	TRBJ1-1	CSVVPGQGAAFF	TGCAGCGTTGTCCCCGGACAGGGGGCTGCTTTCTTT
-	TRBV4-1	-	TRBJ2-1	CASSQDLRGSEQFF	TGCGCCAGCAGCCAAGATTTAAGGGGTTCTGAGCAGTTCTTC
-	TRBV7-6	-	TRBJ2-1	CASSVGGASYNEQFF	TGTGCCAGCAGCGTGGGGGGCGCGTCCTACAATGAGCAGTTCTTC
-	TRBV5-1	-	TRBJ2-5	CASSKVGTQYF	TGCGCCAGCAGCAAGGTTGGGACCCAGTACTTC
-	TRBV30	-	TRBJ1-5	CAWRKGGGQPQHF	TGTGCCTGGAGAAAGGGGGGCGGGCAGCCCCAGCATTTT
-	TRBV3-1/TRBV3-2	-	TRBJ1-1	CASSQWGTGMNTEAFF	TGTGCCAGCAGCCAATGGGGAACGGGCATGAACACTGAAGCTTTCTTT
-	TRBV5-4	-	TRBJ1-6	CASSLGSQVNSPLHF	TGTGCCAGCAGCTTGGGAAGTCAGGTGAATTCACCCCTCCACTTT
-	TRBV27	-	TRBJ2-6	CASSPADSGANVLTF	TGTGCCAGCAGTCCGGCGGACTCTGGGGCCAACGTCCTGACTTTC
once	TRBV28	-	TRBJ2-5	CASSAGQTKETQYF	TGTGCCAGCAGTGCGGGACAAACGAAAGAGACCCAGTACTTC
-	TRBV5-4	-	TRBJ1-1	CASSLGGPGTEAFF	TGTGCCAGCAGCTTAGGAGGGCCGGGCACTGAAGCTTTCTTT
-	TRBV18	-	TRBJ1-4	CASSARPLTGGEKLFF	TGTGCCAGCTCGGCTAGACCCTTGACAGGAGGTGAAAAACTGTTTTTT
-	TRBV7-9	-	TRBJ1-2	CASSYGARYGYTF	TGTGCCAGCAGCTATGGGGCTAGGTATGGCTACACCTTC
-	TRBV6-2/TRBV6-3	TRBD1	TRBJ2-3	CASSKRTGATDTQYF	TGTGCCAGCAGCAAGAGGACAGGGGCGACAGATACGCAGTATTTT
-	TRBV9	-	TRBJ1-1	CASSVPVGSTEAFF	TGTGCCAGCAGCGTCCCTGTGGGGTCCACTGAAGCTTTCTTT
-	TRBV10-3	-	TRBJ2-7	CAISEVGGYEQYF	TGTGCCATCAGTGAGGTCGGGGGCTACGAGCAGTACTTC
-	TRBV23-1	-	TRBJ1-1	CASSPPLGHPMNTEAFF	TGCGCCAGCAGTCCGCCCCTGGGACACCCGATGAACACTGAAGCTTTCTTT
-	TRBV30	TRBD1	TRBJ1-2	CAWNNPGQGSYGYTF	TGTGCCTGGAACAACCCGGGACAGGGTTCCTATGGCTACACCTTC
-	TRBV11-2	-	TRBJ2-3	CASSRSYTDTQYF	TGTGCCAGCAGCCGCAGTTACACAGATACGCAGTATTTT
-	TRBV2	-	TRBJ2-7	CASRSPGIYEQYF	TGTGCCAGCAGGAGTCCGGGAATCTACGAGCAGTACTTC
once	TRBV21-1	-	TRBJ1-2	CASRKQGWYGYTF	TGTGCCAGCAGGAAACAGGGTTGGTATGGCTACACCTTC
-	TRBV7-2	-	TRBJ2-3	CASSRDLGGITQYF	TGTGCCAGCAGCCGGGATCTCGGGGGAATTACGCAGTATTTT
-	TRBV19	TRBD1	TRBJ1-2	CASLAGGGQGSTFNYGYTF	TGTGCCAGCTTAGCTGGAGGGGGACAGGGATCCACTTTTAACTATGGCTACACCTTC
-	TRBV4-2	TRBD2	TRBJ2-1	CASATFPSGSYNEQFF	TGTGCCAGCGCCACCTTCCCGAGCGGGAGCTACAATGAGCAGTTCTTC
few	TRBV27	-	TRBJ1-5	CASIGSSNQPQHF	TGTGCCAGCATCGGCAGCTCCAATCAGCCCCAGCATTTT
-	TRBV30	-	TRBJ1-3	CAGQPGNTIYF	TGTGCTGGTCAACCGGGAAACACCATATATTTT
-	TRBV15	TRBD1	TRBJ1-1	CATSRAGTGRTFF	TGTGCCACCAGCAGAGCCGGGACAGGGAGAACTTTCTTT
-	TRBV12-3/TRBV12-4	-	TRBJ1-2	CASTLDLLDGYTF	TGTGCCAGCACTTTAGATCTACTAGATGGCTACACCTTC
-	TRBV19	-	TRBJ2-1	CASSISGLEQFF	TGTGCCAGTAGTATATCTGGGCTTGAGCAGTTCTTC
-	TRBV10-3	-	TRBJ2-7	CATENPGLLKGEQYF	TGTGCCACCGAAAACCCGGGACTGTTAAAGGGCGAGCAGTACTTC
-	TRBV3-1/TRBV3-2	-	TRBJ2-5	CASSQLSRETQYF	TGTGCCAGCAGCCAATTATCGCGGGAGACCCAGTACTTC
-	TRBV19	TRBD1	TRBJ1-4	CASAAGQSNEKLFF	TGTGCCAGTGCCGCGGGACAGTCCAATGAAAAACTGTTTTTT
-	TRBV7-2	TRBD2	TRBJ2-1	CASSLGTSQFHEQFF	TGTGCCAGCAGCTTGGGGACTAGCCAGTTTCACGAGCAGTTCTTC
-	TRBV19	TRBD2	TRBJ2-3	CASSKREGLPDTQYF	TGTGCCAGTAGTAAGCGGGAGGGCCTCCCAGATACGCAGTATTTT
-	TRBV5-1	-	TRBJ1-1	CASSLGVRRNTEAFF	TGCGCCAGCAGCTTGGGGGTGAGAAGAAACACTGAAGCTTTCTTT
-	TRBV4-2	TRBD2	TRBJ2-3	CASSQGYGAGGFTDTQYF	TGTGCCAGCAGCCAAGGGTACGGGGCGGGAGGTTTCACAGATACGCAGTATTTT
-	TRBV2	-	TRBJ1-1	CASSAGGLAFF	TGTGCCAGCAGTGCCGGAGGGCTAGCTTTCTTT
-	TRBV6-2/TRBV6-3	-	TRBJ2-7	CASSYSQESPGLSYEQYF	TGTGCCAGCAGTTACTCTCAAGAAAGTCCGGGCCTATCCTACGAGCAGTACTTC
-	TRBV10-1	TRBD1	TRBJ2-6	CASSRDRSGANVLTF	TGCGCCAGCAGTCGGGACAGGTCTGGGGCCAACGTCCTGACTTTC
once	TRBV6-5	-	TRBJ1-6	CASSYGSGADNSPLHF	TGTGCCAGCAGTTACGGTTCCGGGGCAGATAATTCACCCCTCCACTTT
once	TRBV2	-	TRBJ1-5	CASSVIPNSNQPQHF	TGTGCCAGCAGTGTCATCCCGAATAGCAATCAGCCCCAGCATTTT
-	TRBV3-1/TRBV3-2	TRBD2	TRBJ2-1	CASSPTTSGSYEQFF	TGTGCCAGCAGCCCCACAACTAGCGGGAGCTATGAGCAGTTCTTC
-	TRBV27	TRBD1	TRBJ1-5	CASKTGTGGNQPQHF	TGTGCCAGCAAAACCGGGACAGGGGGCAATCAGCCCCAGCATTTT
-	TRBV19	-	TRBJ2-7	CASSIVRAPSYEQYF	TGTGCCAGTAGTATAGTCCGGGCACCCTCCTACGAGCAGTACTTC
-	TRBV27	-	TRBJ2-7	CASSSGHFSYEQYF	TGTGCCAGCAGTTCGGGACATTTCTCCTACGAGCAGTACTTC
-	TRBV18	TRBD1	TRBJ1-2	CASSPDRGTNYGYTF	TGTGCCAGCTCACCGGACAGGGGAACTAACTATGGCTACACCTTC
-	TRBV6-2/TRBV6-3	-	TRBJ2-1	CASSYLSRRNEQFF	TGTGCCAGCAGTTATCTATCCAGGCGGAATGAGCAGTTCTTC
-	TRBV29-1	TRBD2	TRBJ2-1	CSVEGTSGGRIYNEQFF	TGCAGCGTTGAAGGGACTAGCGGGGGGCGGATCTACAATGAGCAGTTCTTC
once	TRBV19	TRBD1	TRBJ1-1	CASSLHRGRTEAFF	TGTGCCAGTAGTCTTCACAGGGGGCGGACTGAAGCTTTCTTT
-	TRBV10-3	-	TRBJ1-3	CAIKEQGLSGNTIYF	TGTGCCATCAAGGAACAGGGCTTATCTGGAAACACCATATATTTT
-	TRBV28	TRBD2	TRBJ2-2	CASSPWGTSTTGELFF	TGTGCCAGCAGTCCCTGGGGGACTAGCACCACCGGGGAGCTGTTTTTT
-	TRBV5-1	-	TRBJ2-1	CASSFHNEQFF	TGCGCCAGCAGCTTTCACAATGAGCAGTTCTTC
-	TRBV29-1	TRBD2	TRBJ2-7	CSVYRTSGRAGGYEQYF	TGCAGCGTTTATCGGACTAGCGGGAGGGCCGGCGGCTACGAGCAGTACTTC
-	TRBV2	-	TRBJ1-1	CASTGEGWYTEAFF	TGTGCCAGCACGGGTGAGGGTTGGTACACTGAAGCTTTCTTT
-	TRBV6-5	TRBD2	TRBJ2-1	CASSYTGGYNEQFF	TGTGCCAGCAGTTATACGGGGGGGTACAATGAGCAGTTCTTC